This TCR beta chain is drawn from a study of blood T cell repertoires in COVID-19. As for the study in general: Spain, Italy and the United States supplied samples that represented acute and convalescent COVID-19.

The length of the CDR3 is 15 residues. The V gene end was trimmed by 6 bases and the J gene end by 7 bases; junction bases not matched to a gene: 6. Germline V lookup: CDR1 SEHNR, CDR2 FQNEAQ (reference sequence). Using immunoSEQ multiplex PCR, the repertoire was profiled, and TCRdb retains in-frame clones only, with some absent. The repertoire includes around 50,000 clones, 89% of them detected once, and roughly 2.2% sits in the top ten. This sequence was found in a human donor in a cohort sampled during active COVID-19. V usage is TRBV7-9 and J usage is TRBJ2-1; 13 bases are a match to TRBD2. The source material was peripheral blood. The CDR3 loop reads CASRRLAGGRNEQFF. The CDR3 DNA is TGTGCCAGCAGGCGACTAGCGGGAGGACGGAATGAGCAGTTCTTC. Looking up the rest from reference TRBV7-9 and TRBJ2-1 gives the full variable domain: DTGVSQNPRHKITKRGQNVTFRCDPISEHNRLYWYRQTLGQGPEFLTYFQNEAQLEKSRLLSDRFSAERPKGSFSTLEIQRTEQGDSAMYLCASRRLAGGRNEQFFGPGTRLTVL.